The rows below give T cell receptor beta chains drawn from one sample of a study of response to subunit inactivated influenza vaccine. TCRdb re-called the RT-PCR reads with MiXCR, one entry per CDR3 protein. The top ten hold roughly 10% of the sample, which has 550,000 to 800,000 distinct CDR3 sequences, 15% to 18% seen once. The material was PBMCs from blood, obtained 11 to 12 days after vaccination. Receptors were obtained from a man aged 50-59 years who received an inactivated influenza vaccine. The CDR3 runs from the conserved cysteine through the conserved F or W. D genes are given only for firm matches. Clone size is not always given. Where it is, it says once, few, many or a class for expanded clones.

-	TRBJ2-5	-	TRBV20-1	CRGGMGLPQETQYF	TGCAGGGGGGGAATGGGACTGCCCCAAGAGACCCAGTACTTC
few	TRBJ2-1	TRBD2	TRBV3-1	CASSQVIRLAGDNNEQFF	TGTGCCAGCAGCCAAGTAATTCGGTTAGCGGGGGACAACAATGAGCAGTTCTTC
-	TRBJ1-5	-	TRBV12-3/TRBV12-4	CASSLVMDQPQHF	TGTGCCAGCAGTTTAGTTATGGATCAGCCCCAGCATTTT
-	TRBJ2-7	-	TRBV6-2/TRBV6-3	CASSHGTQGYEQYF	TGTGCCAGCAGCCACGGGACGCAGGGCTACGAGCAGTACTTC
few	TRBJ2-2	TRBD1	TRBV6-5	CASSYSSGQYTGELFF	TGTGCCAGCAGTTACTCGTCGGGACAGTATACCGGGGAGCTGTTTTTT
few	TRBJ2-1	-	TRBV20-1	CSALSHRDEQFF	TGCAGTGCCCTGTCCCACAGGGATGAGCAGTTCTTC
-	TRBJ1-6	TRBD1	TRBV4-1	CASSQDQGASYNSPLHF	TGCGCCAGCAGCCAAGATCAGGGGGCCTCCTATAATTCACCCCTCCACTTT
few	TRBJ2-2	TRBD1	TRBV10-3	CAISNPGQGFGELFF	TGTGCCATCAGCAACCCGGGACAGGGTTTCGGAGAGCTGTTTTTT
few	TRBJ2-2	TRBD2	TRBV5-1	CASSFTSGRTGELFF	TGCGCCAGCAGCTTTACTAGCGGGAGGACCGGGGAGCTGTTTTTT
once	TRBJ2-7	TRBD2	TRBV20-1	CSARARTSGMDEQYF	TGCAGTGCTAGAGCCCGGACTAGCGGGATGGACGAGCAGTACTTC
few	TRBJ2-7	TRBD2	TRBV29-1	CSVRLATHYEQYF	TGCAGCGTAAGACTAGCGACACACTACGAGCAGTACTTC
-	TRBJ2-7	TRBD2	TRBV29-1	CSVLAGYGYEQYF	TGCAGCGTTTTAGCGGGGTACGGCTACGAGCAGTACTTC
few	TRBJ2-7	-	TRBV20-1	CSASPAGRNYEQYF	TGCAGTGCTAGTCCGGCCGGTCGGAACTACGAGCAGTACTTC
few	TRBJ2-7	TRBD2	TRBV20-1	CSASSGPYEQYF	TGCAGTGCTAGTAGCGGGCCCTACGAGCAGTACTTC
-	TRBJ2-7	-	TRBV15	CATSREAVLSEQYF	TGTGCCACCAGCAGAGAAGCGGTCCTCTCCGAGCAGTACTTC
-	TRBJ2-5	-	TRBV5-6	CASSLGPYQETQYF	TGTGCCAGCAGCTTGGGTCCCTACCAAGAGACCCAGTACTTC
-	TRBJ2-3	TRBD2	TRBV20-1	CSALTRTSGGVTDTQYF	TGCAGTGCACTCACCCGGACTAGCGGGGGGGTCACAGATACGCAGTATTTT
-	TRBJ2-5	TRBD2	TRBV3-1	CASSQGGTIYQETQYF	TGTGCCAGCAGCCAAGGCGGGACTATCTACCAAGAGACCCAGTACTTC
-	TRBJ2-5	-	TRBV2	CASGRTLGGFETQYF	TGTGCCAGCGGGAGGACCCTAGGGGGATTTGAGACCCAGTACTTC
-	TRBJ2-5	TRBD2	TRBV10-3	CAISPTSVQETQYF	TGTGCCATCAGCCCTACTAGCGTCCAAGAGACCCAGTACTTC
-	TRBJ2-3	TRBD2	TRBV7-9	CASSRSSGRGTDTQYF	TGTGCCAGCAGCCGCTCTAGCGGGAGAGGCACAGATACGCAGTATTTT
many	TRBJ2-2	TRBD1	TRBV6-1	CAIAPTGGYTGELFF	TGTGCCATCGCCCCGACAGGGGGCTATACCGGGGAGCTGTTTTTT
-	TRBJ2-3	TRBD2	TRBV7-9	CASSLRATSGRTDTQYF	TGTGCCAGCAGCTTAAGGGCGACTAGCGGACGCACAGATACGCAGTATTTT
-	TRBJ2-1	-	TRBV5-5	CASSRQHLNEQFF	TGTGCCAGCAGCCGGCAGCACCTCAATGAGCAGTTCTTC
-	TRBJ2-1	-	TRBV4-3	CASSQDWDPFNEQFF	TGCGCCAGCAGCCAAGATTGGGACCCTTTCAATGAGCAGTTCTTC
-	TRBJ2-1	TRBD2	TRBV12-3/TRBV12-4	CASSKGTSGGAGKQFF	TGTGCCAGCAGTAAGGGGACTAGCGGGGGTGCGGGGAAGCAGTTCTTC
few	TRBJ2-3	TRBD1	TRBV7-2	CASSLNRGGDTQYF	TGTGCCAGCAGCCTAAACAGGGGCGGAGATACGCAGTATTTT
many	TRBJ2-5	-	TRBV29-1	CSVEGTQGETQYF	TGCAGCGTTGAAGGCACTCAAGGGGAGACCCAGTACTTC
few	TRBJ2-7	TRBD1	TRBV20-1	CSARRQGAAYEQYF	TGCAGTGCTAGAAGGCAGGGGGCCGCCTACGAGCAGTACTTC
-	TRBJ2-5	-	TRBV18	CASSPRGPGETQYF	TGTGCCAGCTCACCAAGGGGACCAGGGGAGACCCAGTACTTC
-	TRBJ2-3	-	TRBV27	CASSLSTSNTQYF	TGTGCCAGCAGTTTATCAACGTCAAATACGCAGTATTTT
-	TRBJ2-2	-	TRBV6-2/TRBV6-3	CASSPIGANTGELFF	TGTGCCAGCAGTCCTATAGGGGCGAACACCGGGGAGCTGTTTTTT
few	TRBJ2-5	-	TRBV12-3/TRBV12-4	CASSPSGWGKETQYF	TGTGCCAGCAGTCCTTCGGGATGGGGGAAAGAGACCCAGTACTTC
-	TRBJ1-4	-	TRBV12-3/TRBV12-4	CASSRGTALGKLFF	TGTGCCAGCAGCCGTGGAACTGCCCTGGGAAAACTGTTTTTT
few	TRBJ2-1	-	TRBV20-1	CSARRQDYNEQFF	TGCAGTGCTCGACGACAGGACTACAATGAGCAGTTCTTC
few	TRBJ2-3	-	TRBV5-1	CASSNRGGGGVDTQYF	TGCGCCAGCAGCAACCGGGGAGGGGGCGGAGTAGATACGCAGTATTTT
-	TRBJ2-2	-	TRBV4-3	CASSQGGAGWNTGELFF	TGCGCCAGCAGCCAGGGGGGTGCAGGCTGGAACACCGGGGAGCTGTTTTTT
few	TRBJ2-2	-	TRBV15	CATGPTRGTGELFF	TGTGCCACCGGTCCGACCAGGGGCACCGGGGAGCTGTTTTTT
many	TRBJ2-7	TRBD1	TRBV11-2	CASSSIRGRFYEQYF	TGTGCCAGCAGCTCGATCAGGGGGCGATTCTACGAGCAGTACTTC
-	TRBJ1-1	TRBD1	TRBV3-1	CASSLGGAVMNTEAFF	TGTGCCAGCAGCCTAGGGGGCGCGGTCATGAACACTGAAGCTTTCTTT
few	TRBJ2-7	-	TRBV2	CASSAHIYEQYF	TGTGCCAGCAGTGCTCATATCTACGAGCAGTACTTC
few	TRBJ2-7	-	TRBV7-9	CASTLPGSPYEQYF	TGTGCCAGCACCTTACCGGGATCCCCCTACGAGCAGTACTTC
-	TRBJ1-2	-	TRBV11-2	CASSLGRGNGYTF	TGTGCCAGCAGCCTGGGAAGGGGGAATGGCTACACCTTC
-	TRBJ2-5	TRBD2	TRBV4-2	CASSQGAGNQETQYF	TGTGCCAGCAGCCAGGGAGCGGGGAACCAAGAGACCCAGTACTTC
-	TRBJ1-1	-	TRBV7-8	CASSLHDTLNTEAFF	TGTGCCAGCAGCTTACACGACACGCTGAACACTGAAGCTTTCTTT
-	TRBJ2-1	-	TRBV15	CATTLKFRNEQFF	TGTGCCACCACCCTTAAGTTCCGCAATGAGCAGTTCTTC
-	TRBJ2-1	-	TRBV24-1	CATSDLPGRETYNEQFF	TGTGCCACCAGTGATTTGCCAGGCCGGGAAACCTACAATGAGCAGTTCTTC
few	TRBJ1-4	-	TRBV28	CASSLAGDEKLFF	TGTGCCAGCAGTTTAGCGGGGGATGAAAAACTGTTTTTT
-	TRBJ2-3	TRBD2	TRBV20-1	CSAPSAPGRKADTQYF	TGCAGTGCCCCCTCCGCCCCCGGGAGGAAAGCAGATACGCAGTATTTT